These 16 T cell receptor beta chains were sequenced from one sample in a study of persistence of HIV-infected CD4 T cells. Lysates of CMV-infected fibroblasts at 10 ug/mL stimulated these cells. CD40L-negative CD69-negative CD45RO-high memory CD4+ T cells were sorted as populations depleted of antigen-responding cells. The antigens these receptors bind are not known. Sequencing used immunoSEQ version 4 in survey mode. The repertoire was sequenced with immunoSEQ multiplex PCR; TCRdb's copy has only in-frame clones and lacks some. Counted here are roughly 28,000 clones, about 80% occurring once; the ten biggest clones make up 0.75% to 0.95%. The specimen comprised CD4+ T cells sorted from PBMCs after approximately 19-hour stimulation, sampled from a patient who received antiretroviral therapy. Receptors were obtained from an adult woman with HIV who was CMV-seropositive.

The rearrangement uses TRBV2 and TRBJ2-7; D remains unclear. This CDR3 is 12 amino acids long. The germline CDR1 and CDR2 sequences are SNHLY and FYNNEI. Trimming took off 9 bases at V and 1 base at J, with 10 bases between the two ends. The CDR3 DNA sequence: TGTGCCAGTGAGCTAGGATCCTACGAGCAGTACGTC. Translated, it gives CASELGSYEQYV.

The rearrangement links TRBV3-1 (or the pseudogene TRBV3-2) to TRBJ2-7; TRBD2 might be the D (6 bases). Trimming stripped 7 bases from V and 0 bases from J, with 13 bases between. This CDR3 contains 14 residues. Germline V gene data show CDR1 as LGHDT and CDR2 as YNNKEL (reference sequence). CDR3 DNA: TGTGCCAGCAAACCGGGACTGAGCTCCTACGAGCAGTACTTC. This translates into CASKPGLSSYEQYF.

The chain employs TRBV30 and TRBJ1-2; 9 bases map to TRBD1. Unmatched junction bases numbered 3, after V lost 0 bases and J lost 7 bases. Germline V gene sequence: CDR1 GTSNPN, CDR2 SVGIG (reference sequence). The CDR3 is 13 amino acids. The CDR3 DNA sequence: TGTGCCTGGAGTGTGACAGGGGGAAGTGGCTACACCTTC. This translates into CAWSVTGGSGYTF.

The rearrangement joins TRBV5-1 to TRBJ2-2, with a possible D match to TRBD1 (6 bases). V dropped 3 bases and J dropped 1 base, with 13 bases sitting between them. The CDR3 consists of 16 residues. Germline V gene data show CDR1 as SGHRS and CDR2 as YFSETQ. The CDR3 DNA sequence: TGCGCCAGCAGCTCTCCGACAGGAGTGAACACCGGGGAGCTGTTTTTT. As protein: CASSSPTGVNTGELFF.

The genes are TRBV21-1 and TRBJ1-1; the tabulated D call, TRBD1, remains unverified against the DNA. TRBV21-1 counts as a pseudogene. The CDR3 length is 16 residues. As DNA, the CDR3 is TGTGCCAGCAGCCTCGGACAGGGGGCGCGGAACACTGAAGCTTTCTTT. Translating gives CASSLGQGARNTEAFF.

This clone occurred a few times. The chain uses TRBV2 and TRBJ1-5, with no clear D. CDR1 is SNHLY and CDR2 is FYNNEI in the germline V gene. This CDR3 is 13 amino acids long. V gave up 5 bases and J gave up 6 bases, with 11 bases separating them. The CDR3 reads CASSKGLSQPQHF. The CDR3 nucleotides read TGTGCCAGCAGTAAAGGGCTGAGTCAGCCCCAGCATTTT.

The rearrangement uses TRBV5-1 and TRBJ1-5; no definite D call. Germline-derived CDR1 and CDR2 are SGHRS and YFSETQ. Trimming took 2 bases from V and 0 from J, leaving 9 bases between them. The CDR3 sequence is 15 residues long. CDR3 sequence (DNA): TGCGCCAGCAGCTTCCAACGACCTAGCAATCAGCCCCAGCATTTT. Amino acid sequence: CASSFQRPSNQPQHF.

This chain links TRBV13 with TRBJ2-7; D is possibly TRBD2 (6 bases). Germline CDR1 reads PRHDT; CDR2 reads FYEKMQ (reference sequence). The length of the CDR3 is 15 residues. The V end was cut by 3 bases, the J end by 4 bases, with 16 bases between. The chain's CDR3 is CASSFRDSPGYEQYF. CDR3 coding DNA: TGTGCCAGCAGCTTCCGGGACTCCCCTGGTTACGAGCAGTACTTC.

The V gene is TRBV19, the J gene TRBJ2-5; D uncertain. Trimming pared 5 bases from V and 5 bases from J, leaving 15 bases between. Germline V gene sequence: CDR1 LNHDA, CDR2 SQIVND (reference sequence). This CDR3 comprises 14 residues. CDR3 sequence (DNA): TGTGCCAGTAGTCCCACTGGATCCGAGGAGACCCAGTACTTC. This gives the protein CASSPTGSEETQYF.

This clone has only one observation. The rearrangement joins TRBV3-1 (or the pseudogene TRBV3-2) to TRBJ1-4; no clear D. The CDR3 extends over 12 amino acids. The V gene lost 0 bases and the J gene lost 7 bases, with 3 bases spanning the gap. CDR1 and CDR2 from the germline V gene are LGHDT and YNNKEL (reference sequence). The CDR3 DNA follows: TGTGCCAGCAGCCAAGAACCTGAAAAACTGTTTTTT. Residues: CASSQEPEKLFF.

This chain connects TRBV5-8 to TRBJ1-2; perhaps TRBD1 as D (5 bases). Between the trimmed V and J ends, which lost 4 bases and 8 bases, there was a span of 21 bases. The CDR3 extends over 15 amino acids. Germline CDR1 and CDR2: SGHTS and YDEGEE. The CDR3 nucleotides are TGTGCCAGCAGCCCCCGGGACCGGGCGAAGGGGGGCTACACCTTC. It codes for CASSPRDRAKGGYTF.

The genes are TRBV9 and TRBJ2-2; tentatively, D is TRBD1 or TRBD2 (5 bases each). The CDR3 totals 14 residues. Germline CDR1 is SGDLS and CDR2 is YYNGEE. The V end was cut by 5 bases, the J end by 4 bases, with 12 bases between. The CDR3 DNA reads TGTGCCAGCAGTGCCGGGACGCTCACCGGGGAGCTGTTTTTT. Its translation is CASSAGTLTGELFF.

The V call is TRBV3-1 (or the pseudogene TRBV3-2), the J call TRBJ2-5; D remains ambiguous. Deletions cut 0 bases from V and 4 bases from J, with 12 bases between. CDR3 length: 15 residues. CDR1 and CDR2 from the germline V gene are LGHDT and YNNKEL (reference sequence). The CDR3 sequence is CASSQDRESGETQYF. The CDR3 DNA sequence: TGTGCCAGCAGCCAAGACCGAGAGTCAGGAGAGACCCAGTACTTC.

The V gene is TRBV28, the J gene TRBJ2-2; the D is unclear. Germline V CDR1 and CDR2: MDHEN, SYDVKM. The CDR3 length is 14 residues. V lost 7 bases and J lost 5, with 14 bases in between. This chain's CDR3 is CASKFSSETGELFF. The CDR3 DNA follows: TGTGCCAGCAAGTTTAGCAGTGAAACCGGGGAGCTGTTTTTT.

In this sample, this clone turned up once. This chain joins TRBV24-1 and TRBJ2-5; weak D call: TRBD2 (5 bases). The CDR3 sequence is 16 residues long. Germline assignment: CDR1 KGHDR and CDR2 SFDVKD. Trimming shortened V by 4 bases and J by 4 bases, and 18 bases separated the two germline ends. This CDR3 reads CATSELGPRRGETQYF. The CDR3 DNA reads TGTGCCACCAGTGAACTCGGGCCTCGACGGGGAGAGACCCAGTACTTC.

The genes are TRBV6-5 and TRBJ1-1; tentatively, D is TRBD1 (5 bases). Trimming cost V 7 bases and J 10 bases, with 19 bases left between them. This CDR3 is 13 amino acids long. CDR1 is MNHEY, CDR2 SVGAGI, per germline. This CDR3 reads CASTPGLRRAAFF. The CDR3 DNA follows: TGTGCCAGCACCCCGGGACTCCGGAGGGCAGCTTTCTTT.